This T cell receptor (beta chain) was sequenced for a study of beta chain features in type 1 diabetes listed by TCRdb under 2018. Study-wide context: No differences in mean age, gender distribution, total cell number or subset yield were found between patients and healthy donors. Across all samples, 90 million to 130 million sorted cells were examined, and cell number per subset correlated strongly with RNA yield. In the study, recently diagnosed type 1 diabetes patients and matched healthy donors were compared on the TCRB repertoires of their sorted circulating CD4+ T cell subsets. Regulatory and stem cell-like memory subsets were obtained from only 8 patients and roughly 8 healthy donors, while naive and central memory subsets were obtained from all 30 or so donors.

Its CDR3 holds 16 amino acids, cysteine through phenylalanine. The read is trimmed to its CDR3 DNA, 48 bases read in frame from base 1. V loses 0 bases of germline sequence and J loses 0 bases, and the interval between the two ends is 11 bases. The CDR1 and CDR2 encoded by the germline V gene are SGHVS and FQNEAQ. Each donor gave one peripheral blood draw, roughly 120 mL on average, collected into heparinised tubes. Using a panel that included CD45RO, CCR7, CD25, CD127, CD95 and CD27, naive, central memory, regulatory and stem cell-like memory CD4+ T cells were sorted on a BD FACSAria II. Every sorted population had a purity above 95%. Right away, PBMCs were isolated by Lymphoprep density gradient centrifugation and were stained directly, with no culture step. To minimize batch effects, samples were stained and sorted in pairs, one healthy donor with one patient per experiment. The High Capacity cDNA Reverse Transcription Kit was used to reverse transcribe all of the isolated RNA, meaning that expressed TCRB transcripts were what got sequenced. Deep immunoSEQ sequencing was performed on naive, central memory and regulatory T cell samples, with an average of around 3.4 million total reads per sample. Sorted cells were lysed in RLT buffer and RNA was extracted with DNase-treated RNeasy Micro or Mini kits, depending on cell number. To prevent cross-contamination, each cell subset was processed individually, whereas patient and healthy donor samples were processed jointly. The immunoSEQ multiplex PCR was used to amplify TCRB sequences from cDNA, yielding 87-bp fragments that span the CDR3 region. The amplicons were sequenced using the Illumina HiSeq platform. Per the original workflow: Synthetic template baselines were used to correct PCR bias computationally, reads within Hamming distance 2 were collapsed together, and singletons that could not be merged were discarded. Reads were aligned to IMGT to assign V, D and J genes, CDR3 length, and insertions or deletions at six rearrangement sites. Clonotype counts were normalized to sorted cell number within each subset before computing true diversity and Gini coefficients with the tcR R package. Repertoire sharing was quantified using the overlap coefficient calculated on TCRB nucleotide sequences. Out-of-frame TCRB sequences from naive cells were analyzed to stand in for the pre-selection repertoire. TCRdb limited this immuneACCESS table to in-frame rearrangements with V and J called. A share of clones is missing; checked studies link under half to unresolved V genes, and the rest is unexplained. V, J and clone size reflect that table, while D and trimming were determined from the DNA. This sample comprises some 900,000 clones, 15% to 20% of them detected only once. The ten largest account for 0.02% to 0.025% of the sample.

Comment on this clone: It lacks a known antigen. No clone much larger than this one lies a single base away; base qualities are absent.

Results the study describes overall, beyond this receptor: Type 1 diabetes patients showed a moderate but significant shortening of TCRB CDR3 length in all four CD4+ subsets. Because cDNA was sequenced instead of genomic DNA, highly expressing activated cells could be over-represented, though the groups showed no difference in activation or CD3 levels. Naive, central memory and regulatory TCRB repertoires appeared to be more alike among patients than among healthy donors. At VDJ recombination sites, patients with type 1 diabetes made fewer insertions and deleted more nucleotides, a pattern implying thymic rearrangement abnormalities. PCR might favor shorter templates, but patient and control samples were amplified and corrected together, so any skew would affect both groups equally. Because small numbers of individuals were included in the HLA sub-analyses, any influence of HLA type on TCRB rearrangement was left unresolved.

What was sequenced was naive CD4+ T cells from blood. The sample's cell subset or site, from its label and the paper: true naive CD4+ T cells. Here the chain combines TRBV7-8 and TRBJ1-2; the D gene cannot be resolved reliably. The TCR was taken from a woman younger than 35 in good health. The CDR3 protein is CASSLASFNANYGYTF. The sequenced DNA: TGTGCCAGCAGCTTAGCGTCCTTTAATGCTAACTATGGCTACACCTTC. Beyond the CDR3, the reference TRBV7-8 and TRBJ1-2 genes provide the residues; the full variable domain reads: GAGVSQSPRYKVAKRGQDVALRCDPISGHVSLFWYQQALGQGPEFLTYFQNEAQLDKSGLPSDRFFAERPEGSVSTLKIQRTQQEDSAVYLCASSLASFNANYGYTFGSGTRLTVV.